The sample holds many counts of the clone carrying this T cell receptor (beta chain). This entry belongs to a study of T cells in Graves' hyperthyroidism and ophthalmopathy. RNA transcripts provided the source from which TCR beta CDR3 regions were amplified. The study used the HTBI primer set for a first-round RT-PCR of the TCR CDR3. TCRdb ran MiXCR on the multiplex PCR reads and lists one entry per CDR3 protein. Among 340,000 or so distinct CDR3 sequences listed, about 21% were seen once. Germline CDR1 MDHEN, CDR2 SYDVKM. Germline trimming cut 0 bases from V and 0 bases from J; bases unmatched to any gene: 0. There are 16 residues in the CDR3.

V is TRBV28 and J is TRBJ2-7; the match to TRBD2 covers 12 bases. This receptor was obtained from a woman aged 45-59 years with Graves' hyperthyroidism. Sequencing was carried out using blood. CDR3 DNA sequence: TGTGCCAGCAGTTTATGGACTAGCGGGAGCTCCTACGAGCAGTACTTC. Translated, it gives CASSLWTSGSSYEQYF.